This T cell receptor (beta chain) was identified in a study of T cell responses to AZD1222 COVID-19 vaccine. The germline V gene has CDR1 MGHRA and CDR2 YSYEKL. CDR3 length: 17 residues. Trimming removed 0 bases at V and 2 bases at J, with 16 bases between. The data were produced by immunoSEQ multiplex PCR, yet TCRdb's version contains in-frame clones alone and is incomplete. The sample yields some 170,000 clones, approximately 94% seen once. Study-wide results and limits: The span of vaccine-associated CD4 TCRs extended across spike, with dominance at 160-218 and 743-854. Spike-specific TCR breadth and depth were elevated following two AZD1222 doses.

Details on this clone: Its antigen is not identified.

The clonotype comes from an adult who received the AZD1222 COVID-19 vaccine. The sequencing here drew on peripheral blood, taken 28 days after the second AZD1222 dose. The chain has TRBV4-1 and TRBJ1-1; D gene ambiguous. The CDR3: CASSQDGSGGSNTEAFF. In DNA, the CDR3 is TGCGCCAGCAGCCAAGACGGGTCAGGCGGATCTAACACTGAAGCTTTCTTT.